These T cell receptor beta chains were read from a single sample in a study of beta chain features in type 1 diabetes. Using immunoSEQ multiplex PCR, the repertoire was profiled, and TCRdb retains in-frame clones only, with some absent. The sample holds around 350,000 clones, roughly an eighth seen once. The specimen sequenced was naive CD4+ T cells from blood. The source of these receptors is a man aged 18 to 35 in good health. Each CDR3 is given with its conserved first and last residue. Fields, in order: V gene, clone size, J gene, D gene, CDR3 DNA, CDR3 protein. The D gene is left open where the match is weak. The size of a clone is reported for some rows only, either as once, few or many, or as a class for expanded clones.

TRBV7-7,few,TRBJ2-5,TRBD1,TGTGCTAGCAGCTTAGCCTCCGGGACAGGGATGGAGACCCAGTACTTC,CASSLASGTGMETQYF
TRBV6-5,.,TRBJ2-7,.,TGTGCCAGCAGCGGAACCGGGACACCACCCTACGAGCAGTACTTC,CASSGTGTPPYEQYF
TRBV30,.,TRBJ2-5,.,TGTGCCTGGGGGGGGGCTAGACGTTATTCGGAGACCCAGTACTTC,CAWGGARRYSETQYF
TRBV7-6,few,TRBJ1-2,.,TGTGCCAGCAGCTCCAACAGGGACTATGGCTACACCTTC,CASSSNRDYGYTF
TRBV19,few,TRBJ2-2,.,TGTGCCAGTAGTCTTTCGGGGAACACCGGGGAGCTGTTTTTT,CASSLSGNTGELFF
TRBV18,.,TRBJ2-5,.,TGTGCCAGCTCACGAGGAGAGACCCAGTACTTC,CASSRGETQYF
TRBV27,few,TRBJ1-1,.,TGTGCCAGCAGTTTATTCCACGGGAAGGCTGAAGCTTTCTTT,CASSLFHGKAEAFF
TRBV18,.,TRBJ2-7,TRBD1,TGTGCCAGCTCACCTGAACAGGGGAACTACGAGCAGTACTTC,CASSPEQGNYEQYF
TRBV30,.,TRBJ2-5,TRBD1,TGTGCCTGGACAGGGGGCGTGGGAGAGACCCAGTACTTC,CAWTGGVGETQYF
TRBV19,.,TRBJ2-2,.,TGTGCCAGTAGCCACACAGAGAACACCGGGGAGCTGTTTTTT,CASSHTENTGELFF
TRBV7-2,.,TRBJ2-7,TRBD2,TGTGCCAGCAGCCCCACTAGCGGTGTAGGGTACGAGCAGTACTTC,CASSPTSGVGYEQYF
TRBV14,.,TRBJ2-1,TRBD2,TGTGCCAGCAGCTTGGGCGGGGGTTACAATGAGCAGTTCTTC,CASSLGGGYNEQFF
TRBV29-1,.,TRBJ2-3,TRBD2,TGCAGCGTTGAACTTCGACTAGCGTTGACAGATACGCAGTATTTT,CSVELRLALTDTQYF
TRBV23-1,.,TRBJ2-2,TRBD1,TGCGCCAGCAGTCCAACCCGGCGGACAGGGGGTCCCGGGGAGCTGTTTTTT,CASSPTRRTGGPGELFF
TRBV7-3,few,TRBJ1-2,.,TGTGCCAGCAGCTTAACAAGGGAGAGAAGCTACACCTTC,CASSLTRERSYTF
TRBV7-2,.,TRBJ2-3,TRBD1,TGTGCCAGCAGTTGGACAGGGGGCACAGATACGCAGTATTTT,CASSWTGGTDTQYF
TRBV7-8,.,TRBJ2-7,.,TGTGCCAGCAGCTTAGCCAGAATTCCAGGGGCCTCCTACGAGCAGTACTTC,CASSLARIPGASYEQYF
TRBV5-1,.,TRBJ1-2,.,TGCGCCAGCAGCTTGGATTTGGGCGGCTACACCTTC,CASSLDLGGYTF
TRBV6-1,.,TRBJ2-7,.,TGTGCCAGTAGGGAGGACTACGAGCAGTACTTC,CASREDYEQYF
TRBV27,few,TRBJ2-3,TRBD1,TGTGCCAGCAGTCGGACAGGGGAGGATACGCAGTATTTT,CASSRTGEDTQYF
TRBV29-1,few,TRBJ1-4,.,TGCAGCGTTGCGGACAGTTCTAATGAAAAACTGTTTTTT,CSVADSSNEKLFF
TRBV7-2,.,TRBJ2-7,.,TGTGCCAGCAGCCCCACTTACTACGAGCAGTACTTC,CASSPTYYEQYF
TRBV7-3,few,TRBJ2-7,TRBD2,TGTGCCAGCAGCTTGGGACTAGCGGGAGGGAACGAGCAGTACTTC,CASSLGLAGGNEQYF
TRBV11-1,.,TRBJ2-1,.,TGTGCCAGCAGCTCCCCGACAGGTAGGGTCCGTTTCACTGAGCAGTTCTTC,CASSSPTGRVRFTEQFF
TRBV6-6,.,TRBJ2-4,.,TGTGCCAGCAGTTACAGGCAGGGGATAAACATTCAGTACTTC,CASSYRQGINIQYF
TRBV7-2,few,TRBJ2-1,.,TGTGCCAGCAGCTTAGTTGCCCCAGCCTACAATGAGCAGTTCTTC,CASSLVAPAYNEQFF
TRBV2,few,TRBJ1-5,TRBD1,TGTGCCAGCAGTGAATATGGGGGACAGGGTTTCCAGCCCCAGCATTTT,CASSEYGGQGFQPQHF
TRBV5-1,few,TRBJ2-7,.,TGCGCCAGCAGCTTGGTAGGAGGGGGCATTTACGAGCAGTACTTC,CASSLVGGGIYEQYF
TRBV16,.,TRBJ1-2,TRBD1,TGTGCCAGCAGCCCATTTCCGACCGGGACAGGGCCCCGCGCGCGAGGCTACACCTTC,CASSPFPTGTGPRARGYTF
TRBV5-4,.,TRBJ1-2,TRBD1,TGTGCCAGCAGCCTTAGGGTTTTACAGGGGATGGGTGGCTACACCTTC,CASSLRVLQGMGGYTF
TRBV5-1,few,TRBJ2-1,.,TGCGCCAGCAGCTTGGGGACAGCCTACAATGAGCAGTTCTTC,CASSLGTAYNEQFF
TRBV5-4,.,TRBJ2-5,.,TGTGCCAGCAGCTACGCTGGTGGGAGGGGGGAGACCCAGTACTTC,CASSYAGGRGETQYF
TRBV19,few,TRBJ1-1,TRBD1,TGTGCCAGTAGTATACGTGCGGGACAGGGGCCCTTTGCTGAAGCTTTCTTT,CASSIRAGQGPFAEAFF
TRBV7-2,few,TRBJ2-6,.,TGTGCCAGCAGCTCAGGGGTGGGCGCTGGGGCCAACGTCCTGACTTTC,CASSSGVGAGANVLTF
TRBV30,.,TRBJ1-2,.,TGTGCCTGGATGGGGGGTCATCGGCAGCACTATGGCTACACCTTC,CAWMGGHRQHYGYTF
TRBV28,.,TRBJ2-2,.,TGTGCCAGCAGTTTATTTTACACCCCGAACACCGGGGAGCTGTTTTTT,CASSLFYTPNTGELFF
TRBV5-1,.,TRBJ1-2,.,TGCGCCAGCGGCGAGAGGCCGACGGCTGGCTACACCTTC,CASGERPTAGYTF
TRBV30,few,TRBJ1-2,.,TGTGCCTGGAGTGAGGGGAGGTATGGCTACACCTTC,CAWSEGRYGYTF
TRBV27,few,TRBJ1-2,TRBD1,TGTGCCAGCAGTTGGACAGGAGGAACCTATGGCTACACCTTC,CASSWTGGTYGYTF
TRBV30,few,TRBJ1-6,TRBD1,TGTGCCTGGAAAACAGGGGTTGGTTCACCCCTCCACTTT,CAWKTGVGSPLHF
TRBV7-8,few,TRBJ2-7,.,TGTGCCAGCAGCTGGGGGGACAGCGTTAACGAGCAGTACTTC,CASSWGDSVNEQYF
TRBV5-1,once,TRBJ2-7,.,TGCGCCAGCAGCATACATTACGACAGCCAAGCCTACGAGCAGTACTTC,CASSIHYDSQAYEQYF
TRBV18,.,TRBJ2-7,TRBD2,TGTGCCAGCTCACCCGTCGGGACTAGCGTTCGGGGGGGGCAGTACTTC,CASSPVGTSVRGGQYF
TRBV29-1,.,TRBJ2-3,.,TGCAGCGCACAGGGAGATGGAGATACGCAGTATTTT,CSAQGDGDTQYF
TRBV9,few,TRBJ2-7,TRBD1,TGTGCCAGCAGCGCCGCACCGGGACAGGGTCCAGGGCAGTACTTC,CASSAAPGQGPGQYF
TRBV11-2,.,TRBJ2-5,.,TGTGCCAGCAGAGCTCTCCCCAGGGCCTACGGGGAGACCCAGTACTTC,CASRALPRAYGETQYF
TRBV19,.,TRBJ2-3,TRBD1,TGTGCCAGTAGTCCCGGACAGGGACTTGGCACAGATACGCAGTATTTT,CASSPGQGLGTDTQYF
TRBV7-3,.,TRBJ2-1,TRBD1,TGTGCCAGCAGCGTCCGGGACAGGGGAGGTGAGCAGTTCTTC,CASSVRDRGGEQFF
TRBV28,few,TRBJ2-4,TRBD1,TGTGCCAGCAGTCCAAGCAGACAGGGGAAAAACATTCAGTACTTC,CASSPSRQGKNIQYF
TRBV29-1,few,TRBJ2-7,.,TGCAGCGTAAGAGGGGGACCCTACGAGCAGTACTTC,CSVRGGPYEQYF
TRBV29-1,many,TRBJ2-2,.,TGCAGCGTTGACCCCGGGAGTCGCACCGGGGAGCTGTTTTTT,CSVDPGSRTGELFF
TRBV19,few,TRBJ2-7,.,TGTGCCAGTAGTTTAATCGGGGGAAACGAGCAGTACTTC,CASSLIGGNEQYF